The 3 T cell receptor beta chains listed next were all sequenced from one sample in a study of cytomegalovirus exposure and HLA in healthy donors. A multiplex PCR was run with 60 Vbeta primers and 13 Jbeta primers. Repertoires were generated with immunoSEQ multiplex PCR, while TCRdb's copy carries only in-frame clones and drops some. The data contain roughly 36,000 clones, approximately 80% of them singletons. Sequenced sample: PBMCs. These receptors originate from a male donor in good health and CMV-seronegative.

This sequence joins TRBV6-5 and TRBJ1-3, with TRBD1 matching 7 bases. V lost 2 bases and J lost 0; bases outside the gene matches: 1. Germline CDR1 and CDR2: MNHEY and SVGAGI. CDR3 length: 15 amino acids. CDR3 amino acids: CASSYGTVSGNTIYF. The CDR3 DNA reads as TGTGCCAGCAGTTACGGGACAGTCTCTGGAAACACCATATATTTT.

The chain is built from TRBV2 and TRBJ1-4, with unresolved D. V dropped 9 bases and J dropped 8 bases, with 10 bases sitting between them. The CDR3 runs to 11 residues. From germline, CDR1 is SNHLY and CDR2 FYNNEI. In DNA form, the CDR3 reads TGTGCCAGTGGGCCCAGGGAAAAACTGTTTTTT. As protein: CASGPREKLFF.

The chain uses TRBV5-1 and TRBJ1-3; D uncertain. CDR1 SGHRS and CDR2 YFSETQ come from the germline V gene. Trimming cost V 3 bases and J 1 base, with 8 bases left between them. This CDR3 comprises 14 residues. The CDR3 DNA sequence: TGCGCCAGCAGCTCAGGAATTTCTGGAAACACCATATATTTT. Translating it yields CASSSGISGNTIYF. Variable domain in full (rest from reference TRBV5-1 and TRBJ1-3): KAGVTQTPRYLIKTRGQQVTLSCSPISGHRSVSWYQQTPGQGLQFLFEYFSETQRNKGNFPGRFSGRQFSNSRSEMNVSTLELGDSALYLCASSSGISGNTIYFGEGSWLTVV.